These 24 T cell receptor beta chains originate from one sample sequenced in a study of Ad26.COV2.S vaccination and SARS-CoV-2 variants (dated by TCRdb to the early 2020s). This sample's treatment or condition label indicates: some 20 received Ad26.COV2.S at low or high dose, single or two shots; five or six received placebo; per-sample allocation not given. For vaccine and placebo recipients, repertoires were sequenced using samples collected on day 63 after the first injection. Receptor libraries were prepared by the immunoSEQ multiplex PCR assay. The table comes from immuneACCESS by way of TCRdb, which keeps in-frame sequences with V and J called. Part of the clones is missing from these tables; in studies checked, under half for an unresolved V gene and the rest for unknown reasons. For this sample there are hundreds of thousands of clones; approximately 90% appear just once. About 5% of the sample is in the top ten clones.

This material consisted of peripheral blood, taken in a trial of Ad26.COV2.S vaccine versus placebo. These receptors came from a person between 18 and 60 years old who received the Ad26.COV2.S COVID-19 vaccine or a placebo.

The genes are TRBV6-5 and TRBJ1-4; 7 bases are shared with TRBD1. With 6 bases clipped from V and 8 bases from J, the junction kept 9 bases outside the gene matches. From germline, CDR1 is MNHEY and CDR2 SVGAGI. This CDR3 has 14 residues. The CDR3 DNA follows: TGTGCCAGCAGCCCCGGGACAGAGGCCGAAAAACTGTTTTTT. Its protein product is CASSPGTEAEKLFF.

The V gene is TRBV28, the J gene TRBJ1-2, with D tentatively TRBD1 (6 bases). The CDR3 extends over 13 amino acids. V lost 6 bases to trimming and J lost 7 bases, with 15 bases between them. Germline-derived CDR1 and CDR2 are MDHEN and SYDVKM. Written as DNA, the CDR3 is TGTGCCAGCAGCATGGACAGCAGAGCTGGCTACACCTTC. Translating gives CASSMDSRAGYTF.

CDR3 DNA: TGTGCCAGCAGTGAAATCGGGGTTGATGCTGGAAACACCATATATTTT. Its translation is CASSEIGVDAGNTIYF. This chain uses TRBV6-1 with TRBJ1-3; no firm D call. CDR3 length equals 16 residues. Trimming shortened V by 2 bases and J by 2 bases, and 13 bases separated the two germline ends. Germline CDR1 reads MNHNS; CDR2 reads SASEGT.

The V gene is TRBV5-8, the J gene TRBJ2-7; a possible D gene is TRBD1 (6 bases). This CDR3 is built from 17 residues. The ends were cut back, 3 bases at V and 0 bases at J, with 19 bases in the middle. Germline V gene data show CDR1 as SGHTS and CDR2 as YDEGEE. CDR3 sequence (DNA): TGTGCCAGCAGCTGGACAGTAAGGGCGTACCTCTCCTACGAGCAGTACTTC. Its translation: CASSWTVRAYLSYEQYF.

This clone showed up just a few times. The CDR3 bases are TGTGCCAGCAGCCCTACTTGGGGGACTGAAAGAAACACCATATATTTT. This encodes CASSPTWGTERNTIYF. This chain joins TRBV3-1 (or the pseudogene TRBV3-2) and TRBJ1-3; a possible D gene is TRBD1 (5 bases). The CDR3 loop spans 16 amino acids. Germline V lookup: CDR1 LGHDT, CDR2 YNNKEL (reference sequence). V was cut by 4 bases and J by 5 bases, with 18 bases left in between.

The gene calls are TRBV20-1 and TRBJ1-2; D is uncertain. V gave up 3 bases and J gave up 4 bases, with 6 bases separating them. Germline CDR1 reads DFQATT; CDR2 reads SNEGSKA (reference sequence). The CDR3 runs to 11 residues. As DNA, the CDR3 is TGCAGTGCTAGTAATGGCTATGGCTACACCTTC. Protein product: CSASNGYGYTF.

The gene calls are TRBV19 and TRBJ1-1; a weak D match, TRBD1 (5 bases). The V gene lost 10 bases and the J gene lost 5 bases, with 14 bases spanning the gap. This CDR3 region has 12 residues. Germline V gene data show CDR1 as LNHDA and CDR2 as SQIVND (reference sequence). The CDR3 reads CATIWGGTEAFF. The CDR3 DNA reads as TGTGCCACCATATGGGGGGGAACTGAAGCTTTCTTT.

The chain is built from TRBV7-3 and TRBJ2-1; TRBD2 is a possible D gene (6 bases). In germline, CDR1 is SGHTA, CDR2 FQGTGA. The CDR3 consists of 16 residues. The ends were cut back, 1 base at V and 0 bases at J, with 10 bases in the middle. This CDR3 reads CASSLRGTSSYNEQFF. Written as DNA, the CDR3 is TGTGCCAGCAGCTTAAGGGGGACTTCCTCCTACAATGAGCAGTTCTTC.

The rearrangement joins TRBV6-5 to TRBJ1-6; D is unresolved. The CDR3 spans 13 residues. CDR1 is MNHEY, CDR2 SVGAGI, per germline. The V end was cut by 8 bases, the J end by 5 bases, with 10 bases between. DNA of the CDR3: TGTGCCAGCGCGGCAGAGAATAATTCACCCCTCCACTTT. This sequence encodes CASAAENNSPLHF.

This clone appeared once. The J gene is TRBJ2-1, the V gene TRBV5-1; 10 nucleotides align to TRBD2. J was trimmed by 5 bases and V by 4 bases; bases with no gene match: 9. The CDR3 totals 16 residues. Germline V gene data show CDR1 as SGHRS and CDR2 as YFSETQ. The CDR3 here is CASSAYTTSGNNEQFF. The CDR3, as DNA: TGCGCCAGCAGCGCTTATACTACTAGCGGGAACAATGAGCAGTTCTTC.

The J gene is TRBJ2-3, the V gene TRBV5-8, with D perhaps TRBD1 (5 bases). CDR3 length equals 14 residues. Trimming removed 1 base at V and 2 bases at J, with 8 bases between. Germline V gene lookup returns CDR1 SGHTS and CDR2 YDEGEE. CDR3 amino acids: CASSLSQDTDTQYF. CDR3 coding DNA: TGTGCCAGCAGCTTGTCACAGGACACAGATACGCAGTATTTT.

The genes are TRBV30 and TRBJ2-3, with D perhaps being TRBD1 or TRBD2 (5 bases each). Germline loops: CDR1 GTSNPN, CDR2 SVGIG (reference sequence). The CDR3 is 13 residues long. The V and J ends lost 2 bases and 6 bases respectively, with 12 bases between them. CDR3 nucleotide sequence: TGTGCCTGGAGTCTGGGGGTTCGCGATACGCAGTATTTT. Translating it yields CAWSLGVRDTQYF. Filled out from reference TRBV30 and TRBJ2-3, the complete variable domain reads SQTIHQWPATLVQPVGSPLSLECTVEGTSNPNLYWYRQAAGRGLQLLFYSVGIGQISSEVPQNLSASRPQDRQFILSSKKLLLSDSGFYLCAWSLGVRDTQYFGPGTRLTVL.

This clone was counted once. V gene TRBV28 combines with J gene TRBJ2-5; D unresolved. The length of the CDR3 is 13 residues. Germline V gene sequence: CDR1 MDHEN, CDR2 SYDVKM. The V end lost 5 bases, the J end lost 3 bases, and 10 bases lay between the germline ends. Here the CDR3 DNA reads TGTGCCAGCAGTCCTCGGGCCGAAGAGACCCAGTACTTC. It translates to CASSPRAEETQYF.

The chain uses TRBV7-9 and TRBJ1-1; D may be TRBD1 (5 bases). Germline assignment: CDR1 SEHNR and CDR2 FQNEAQ (reference sequence). The CDR3 runs to 16 residues. With 5 bases removed from V and 1 base from J, the gap between germline ends came to 17 bases. The CDR3 sequence: CASSEWEGGGNTEAFF. The CDR3 DNA sequence: TGTGCCAGCAGCGAGTGGGAAGGCGGGGGGAACACTGAAGCTTTCTTT.

The chain employs TRBV18 and TRBJ2-2; D might be TRBD1 or TRBD2, each matching 5 bases. The V and J ends lost 5 bases and 5 bases respectively, with 12 bases between them. The CDR3 runs 14 residues. Germline CDR1 is KGHSH and CDR2 is LQKENI. In nucleotides, the CDR3 is TGTGCCAGCTCAGAAGGGAGACAGACCGGGGAGCTGTTTTTT. As protein: CASSEGRQTGELFF.

As DNA, the CDR3 is TGTGCCAGCAGGCGAGAGGGATCCTGGCAGCCCCAGCATTTT. Residues: CASRREGSWQPQHF. The genes are TRBV27 and TRBJ1-5, with D unresolved. This CDR3 has 14 amino acids. Trimming stripped 6 bases from V and 7 bases from J, with 16 bases between. Germline-derived CDR1 and CDR2 are MNHEY and SMNVEV (reference sequence).

V and J are TRBV7-9 and TRBJ2-3; D ambiguous. CDR1 is SEHNR and CDR2 is FQNEAQ in the germline V gene (reference sequence). V was shortened by 1 base and J by 6 bases, with 8 bases between the two germline ends. The CDR3 contains 13 residues. The CDR3 bases are TGTGCCAGCAGCTTAGATGGGCCCGATACGCAGTATTTT. Translated, it gives CASSLDGPDTQYF.

The chain recombines TRBV19 with TRBJ1-6, with 7 bases fitting TRBD1. V trimming: 9 bases; J trimming: 7 bases; junction bases outside the gene matches: 9. Per the germline V gene, CDR1 is LNHDA and CDR2 is SQIVND (reference sequence). This CDR3 is built from 14 residues. The CDR3 here is CARRQGLENSPLHF. The CDR3 nucleotides are TGTGCCAGAAGACAGGGTCTCGAAAATTCACCCCTCCACTTT.

This clone was counted between two and nine times. The rearrangement joins TRBV28 to TRBJ1-5; unclear D gene. Per the germline V gene, CDR1 is MDHEN and CDR2 is SYDVKM. V lost 0 bases to trimming and J lost 4 bases, with 4 bases between them. The CDR3 is made up of 13 amino acids. CDR3 loop: CASSLWRNQPQHF. The CDR3, as DNA: TGTGCCAGCAGTTTATGGCGGAATCAGCCCCAGCATTTT.

J is TRBJ2-3 and V is TRBV28; no clear D. Germline V gene sequence: CDR1 MDHEN, CDR2 SYDVKM. V lost 10 bases and J lost 1, with 15 bases in between. The CDR3 is made up of 14 amino acids. The CDR3 sequence: CATSTPRRTDTQYF. CDR3 coding DNA: TGTGCCACCTCGACCCCAAGGCGCACAGATACGCAGTATTTT.

The chain's CDR3 is CASSALGTLPGELFF. In DNA form, the CDR3 reads TGTGCCAGCAGCGCCCTCGGGACACTTCCCGGGGAGCTGTTTTTT. J is TRBJ2-2 and V is TRBV7-9; D may be TRBD1 (6 bases). The CDR3 is 15 amino acids. Trimming removed 5 bases from V and 6 bases from J, with 16 bases in between. Germline loops: CDR1 SEHNR, CDR2 FQNEAQ (reference sequence).

The chain is built from TRBV27 and TRBJ2-2; TRBD1 matches at 9 bases. CDR3 length: 15 residues. J lost 6 bases, V lost 6 bases, and 8 bases had no gene match. The germline V gene encodes CDR1 MNHEY and CDR2 SMNVEV (reference sequence). CDR3 in amino acids: CASSLGGQGSGELFF. In DNA, the CDR3 is TGTGCCAGCAGCCTAGGGGGACAGGGTTCCGGGGAGCTGTTTTTT.

The rearrangement joins TRBV27 to TRBJ1-1; the D gene is possibly TRBD1 (5 bases). The CDR3 is 12 amino acids. Trimming pared 9 bases from V and 2 bases from J, leaving 10 bases between. The germline gives CDR1 MNHEY, CDR2 SMNVEV (reference sequence). The CDR3 spells CARGGDNTEAFF. CDR3 in DNA: TGTGCCAGGGGGGGGGACAACACTGAAGCTTTCTTT.

The CDR3 nucleotides are TGTGCCAGCAGCTTAGCCAGCGGGGAGCAGTTCTTC. Encoded protein: CASSLASGEQFF. The chain links TRBV7-2 to TRBJ2-1, with D possibly being TRBD2 (6 bases). The CDR3 has 12 amino acids. Germline V gene data show CDR1 as SGHTA and CDR2 as FQGNSA. Trimming took 0 bases from V and 10 from J, leaving 7 bases between them. The full variable domain, in which reference TRBV7-2 and TRBJ2-1 provide the parts outside the CDR3, is GAGVSQSPSNKVTEKGKDVELRCDPISGHTALYWYRQSLGQGLEFLIYFQGNSAPDKSGLPSDRFSAERTGGSVSTLTIQRTQQEDSAVYLCASSLASGEQFFGPGTRLTVL.